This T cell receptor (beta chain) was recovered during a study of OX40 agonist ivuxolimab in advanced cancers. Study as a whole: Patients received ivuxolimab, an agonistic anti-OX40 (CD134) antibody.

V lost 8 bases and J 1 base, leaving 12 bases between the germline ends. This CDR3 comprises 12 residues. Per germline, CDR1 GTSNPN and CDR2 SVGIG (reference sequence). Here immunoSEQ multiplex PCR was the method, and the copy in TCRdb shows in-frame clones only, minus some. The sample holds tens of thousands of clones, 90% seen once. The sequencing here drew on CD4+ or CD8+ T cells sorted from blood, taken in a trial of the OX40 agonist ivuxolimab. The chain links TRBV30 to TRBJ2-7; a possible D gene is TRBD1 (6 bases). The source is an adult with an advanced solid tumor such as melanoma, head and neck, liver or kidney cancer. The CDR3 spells CAGGDRSYEQYF. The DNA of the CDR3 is TGTGCCGGGGGTGACAGGTCCTACGAGCAGTACTTC.